This T cell receptor (beta chain) was sequenced for a study of T cell responses to AZD1222 COVID-19 vaccine. Produced via immunoSEQ multiplex PCR; TCRdb's table is partial and in-frame only. The table has roughly 150,000 clones, roughly 87% seen once. Looked up from germline, CDR1 is MDHEN and CDR2 is SYDVKM. Losses at the gene ends were 6 bases for V and 9 bases for J; bases not matched to a gene: 7. The CDR3 has 15 amino acids. As regards this clone: The antigen is not known.

Study-wide points: Sampling captured repertoires only after the peak T cell response. Baseline seropositivity occurred in only 5 to 7 AZD1222 recipients. The donor group comprised mostly white British people and more females; the analysis possibly underestimated clonal diversity.

Specimen: peripheral blood, collected 28 days after the second AZD1222 dose. The V and J genes are TRBV28 and TRBJ1-6; 11 bases align to TRBD1. This TCR was sampled from an adult who received the AZD1222 COVID-19 vaccine. CDR3 region: CASSRPGQGVSPLHF. For the CDR3, the DNA is TGTGCCAGCAGCCGGCCGGGACAGGGGGTTTCACCCCTCCACTTT.